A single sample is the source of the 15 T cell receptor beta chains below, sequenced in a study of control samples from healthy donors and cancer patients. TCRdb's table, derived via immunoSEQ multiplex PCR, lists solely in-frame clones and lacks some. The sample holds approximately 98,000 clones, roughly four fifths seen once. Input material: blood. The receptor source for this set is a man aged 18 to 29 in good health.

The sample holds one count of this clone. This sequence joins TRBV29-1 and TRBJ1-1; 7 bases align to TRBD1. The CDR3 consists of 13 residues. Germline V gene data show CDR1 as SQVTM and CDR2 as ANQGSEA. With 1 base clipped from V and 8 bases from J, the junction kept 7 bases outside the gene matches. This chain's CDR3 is CSVEAPRGGEAFF. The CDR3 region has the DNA TGCAGCGTTGAAGCGCCCAGGGGGGGGGAAGCTTTCTTT.

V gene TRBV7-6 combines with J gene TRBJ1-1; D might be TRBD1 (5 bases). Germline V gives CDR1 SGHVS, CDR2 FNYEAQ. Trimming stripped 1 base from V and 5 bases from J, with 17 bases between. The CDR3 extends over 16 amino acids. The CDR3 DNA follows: TGTGCCAGCAGCTTAGGGTTGGGACTCAGAAGGACTGAAGCTTTCTTT. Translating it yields CASSLGLGLRRTEAFF.

The CDR3 loop reads CASSERAGDSYNEQFF. The CDR3 nucleotides are TGCGCCAGCAGTGAGAGGGCGGGCGACTCCTACAATGAGCAGTTCTTC. The genes are TRBV10-1 and TRBJ2-1; D perhaps matches TRBD2 (5 bases). Per germline, CDR1 WNHNN and CDR2 SYGVQD (reference sequence). The CDR3 length is 16 residues. Trimming cost V 2 bases and J 0 bases, with 11 bases left between them.

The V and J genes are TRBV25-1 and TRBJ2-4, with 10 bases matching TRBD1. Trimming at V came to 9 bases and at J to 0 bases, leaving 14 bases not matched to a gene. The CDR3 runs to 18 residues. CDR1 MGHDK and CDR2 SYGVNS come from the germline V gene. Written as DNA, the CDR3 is TGTGCCAGTACACCGGGACAGGGGCCCGAATTAGCCAAAAACATTCAGTACTTC. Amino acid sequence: CASTPGQGPELAKNIQYF.

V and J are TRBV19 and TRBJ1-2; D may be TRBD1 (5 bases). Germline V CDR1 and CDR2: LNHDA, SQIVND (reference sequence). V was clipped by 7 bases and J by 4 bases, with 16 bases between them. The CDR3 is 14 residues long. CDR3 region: CASTRDRDSYGYTF. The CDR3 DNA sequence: TGTGCCAGTACCCGGGACCGAGATTCCTATGGCTACACCTTC.

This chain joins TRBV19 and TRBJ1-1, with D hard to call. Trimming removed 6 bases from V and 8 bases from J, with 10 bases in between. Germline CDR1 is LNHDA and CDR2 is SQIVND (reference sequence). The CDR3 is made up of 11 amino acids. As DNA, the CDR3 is TGTGCCAGTAGGGACTCAGAGGAAGCTTTCTTT. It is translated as CASRDSEEAFF. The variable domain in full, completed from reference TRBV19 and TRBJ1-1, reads DGGITQSPKYLFRKEGQNVTLSCEQNLNHDAMYWYRQDPGQGLRLIYYSQIVNDFQKGDIAEGYSVSREKKESFPLTVTSAQKNPTAFYLCASRDSEEAFFGQGTRLTVV.

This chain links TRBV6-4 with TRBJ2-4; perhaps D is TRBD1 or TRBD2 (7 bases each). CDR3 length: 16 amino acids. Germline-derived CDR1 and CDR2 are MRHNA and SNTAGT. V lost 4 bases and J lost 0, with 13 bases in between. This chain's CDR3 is CASSGRGGRAKNIQYF. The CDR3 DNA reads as TGTGCCAGCAGTGGCAGGGGGGGAAGAGCCAAAAACATTCAGTACTTC.

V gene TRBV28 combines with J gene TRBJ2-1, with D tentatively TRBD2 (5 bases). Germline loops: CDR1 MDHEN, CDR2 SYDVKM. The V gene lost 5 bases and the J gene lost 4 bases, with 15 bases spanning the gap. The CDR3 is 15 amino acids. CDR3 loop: CASSVRGTVYNEQFF. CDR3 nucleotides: TGTGCCAGCAGTGTACGGGGTACGGTATACAATGAGCAGTTCTTC.

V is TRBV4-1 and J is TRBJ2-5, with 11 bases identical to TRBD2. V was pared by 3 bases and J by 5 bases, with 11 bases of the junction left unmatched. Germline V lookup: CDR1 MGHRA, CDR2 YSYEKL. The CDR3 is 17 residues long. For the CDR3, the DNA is TGCGCCAGCAGCCATGCCCTTAGCGGGGGGGCTGGGGAGACCCAGTACTTC. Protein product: CASSHALSGGAGETQYF.

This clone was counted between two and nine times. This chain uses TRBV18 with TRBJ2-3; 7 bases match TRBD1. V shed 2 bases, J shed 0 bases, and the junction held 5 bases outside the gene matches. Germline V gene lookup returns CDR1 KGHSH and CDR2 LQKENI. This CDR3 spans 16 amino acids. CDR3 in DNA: TGTGCCAGCTCACCAGGGGACAGCCCTAGCACAGATACGCAGTATTTT. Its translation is CASSPGDSPSTDTQYF.

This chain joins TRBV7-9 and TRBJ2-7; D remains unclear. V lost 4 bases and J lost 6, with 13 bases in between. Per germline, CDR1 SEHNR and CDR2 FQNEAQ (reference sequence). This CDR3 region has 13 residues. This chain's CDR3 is CASSSTLTSEQYF. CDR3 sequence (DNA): TGTGCCAGCAGCTCAACCCTCACATCCGAGCAGTACTTC. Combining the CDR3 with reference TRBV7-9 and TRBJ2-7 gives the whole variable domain DTGVSQNPRHKITKRGQNVTFRCDPISEHNRLYWYRQTLGQGPEFLTYFQNEAQLEKSRLLSDRFSAERPKGSFSTLEIQRTEQGDSAMYLCASSSTLTSEQYFGPGTRLTVT.

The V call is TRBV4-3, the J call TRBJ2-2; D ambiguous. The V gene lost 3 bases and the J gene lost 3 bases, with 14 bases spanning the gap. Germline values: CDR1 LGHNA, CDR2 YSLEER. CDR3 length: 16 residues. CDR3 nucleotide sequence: TGCGCCAGCAGCCACCTAATACGAGCCTACACCGGGGAGCTGTTTTTT. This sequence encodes CASSHLIRAYTGELFF.

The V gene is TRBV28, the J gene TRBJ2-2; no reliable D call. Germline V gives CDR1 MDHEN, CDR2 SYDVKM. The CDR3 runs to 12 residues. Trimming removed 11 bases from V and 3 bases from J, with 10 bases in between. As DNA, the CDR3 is TGTGCCGGGCTTGAGGACACCGGGGAGCTGTTTTTT. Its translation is CAGLEDTGELFF.

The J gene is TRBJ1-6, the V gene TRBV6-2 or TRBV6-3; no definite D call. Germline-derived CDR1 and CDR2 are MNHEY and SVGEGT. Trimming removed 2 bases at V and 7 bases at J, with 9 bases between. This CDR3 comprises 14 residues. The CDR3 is CASSYGRSNSPLHF. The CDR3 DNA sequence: TGTGCCAGCAGTTACGGCAGGTCCAATTCACCCCTCCACTTT.

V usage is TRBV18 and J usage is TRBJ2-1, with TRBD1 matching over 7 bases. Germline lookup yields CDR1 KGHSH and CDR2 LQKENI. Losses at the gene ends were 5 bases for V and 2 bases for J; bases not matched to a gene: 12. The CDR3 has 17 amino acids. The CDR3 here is CASSGGQATFTYNEQFF. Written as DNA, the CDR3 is TGTGCCAGCTCAGGCGGACAGGCTACGTTTACCTACAATGAGCAGTTCTTC.